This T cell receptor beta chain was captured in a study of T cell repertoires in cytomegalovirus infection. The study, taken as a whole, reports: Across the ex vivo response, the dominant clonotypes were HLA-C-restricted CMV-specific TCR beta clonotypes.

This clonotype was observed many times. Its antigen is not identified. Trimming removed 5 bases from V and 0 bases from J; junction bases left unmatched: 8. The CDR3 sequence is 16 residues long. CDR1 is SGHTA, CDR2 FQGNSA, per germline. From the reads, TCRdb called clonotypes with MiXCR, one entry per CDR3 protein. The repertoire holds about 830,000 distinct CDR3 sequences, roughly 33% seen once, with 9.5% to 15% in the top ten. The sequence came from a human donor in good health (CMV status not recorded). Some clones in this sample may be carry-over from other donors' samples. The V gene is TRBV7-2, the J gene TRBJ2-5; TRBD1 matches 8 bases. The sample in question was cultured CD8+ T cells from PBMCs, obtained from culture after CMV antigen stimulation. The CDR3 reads CASSERQGTYQETQYF. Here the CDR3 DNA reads TGTGCCAGCAGCGAGAGACAGGGGACCTACCAAGAGACCCAGTACTTC.